This record concerns one T cell receptor beta chain sequence. No antigen is known for it. This specimen belongs to a study of Ad26.COV2.S vaccination and SARS-CoV-2 variants. Assay: immunoSEQ multiplex PCR; the TCRdb copy retains only in-frame clones and omits some. This sample carries 450,000 to 550,000 clones, 80% to 90% of them seen once, and the ten largest clones take 1.5% to 2%. The germline V gene encodes CDR1 SGDLS and CDR2 YYNGEE. The junction had 9 bases not matched to a gene; V was cut back by 3 bases and J by 6 bases. The CDR3 contains 15 residues. The treatment was: over 15 received Ad26.COV2.S at low or high dose, single or two shots; about 5 received placebo; per-sample allocation not given. Following the first vaccine or placebo injection, samples were taken on day 63. A Boston donor was an adult aged 18-55 years. Study-level points and caveats: Reported findings describe substantial breadth in spike-specific CD8+ and CD4+ T cell responses following vaccination.

The chain carries TRBV9 and TRBJ2-1; TRBD2 aligns across 7 bases. Specimen: peripheral blood, collected in a trial of Ad26.COV2.S vaccine versus placebo. The origin of this receptor is a person aged 18-60 years who received the Ad26.COV2.S COVID-19 vaccine or a placebo. DNA of the CDR3: TGTGCCAGCAGCGGAGCGGGATTAGCGGCCAATGAGCAGTTCTTC. Translating it yields CASSGAGLAANEQFF.